This entry lists 28 T cell receptor gamma chains sequenced from one sample in a study of gamma delta lymphoproliferative disorders and STAT genes. TCRdb re-called the multiplex PCR reads using CATT. The table records about 5,100 gamma-chain clones, over 7.5% of them present only once. The receptor sequences were amplified from genomic DNA of peripheral blood mononuclear cells. Sequenced: blood. These receptor sequences come from a human donor in good health.

By sample share, this clone is medium-sized. The chain carries TRGV10 and TRGJ1 or TRGJ2. Since TCRdb gives no J gene, matching the DNA to germline was used here to assign it. TRGV10 is filed as an ORF, its function uncertain. Trimming removed 8 bases from V and 8 bases from J; junction bases left unmatched: 7. The CDR3 spans 11 residues. CDR3 in DNA: TGTGCTGCGTGGGATTCGGATAAGAAACTCTTT. Translation gives CAAWDSDKKLF.

This clone showed up many times. V usage is TRGV4 and J usage is TRGJP1. Assignment of the J gene here rests on matching the DNA to germline, because TCRdb gives none. Germline V gives CDR1 EGSTGY, CDR2 YDSYTSSV. Trimming at V came to 0 bases and at J to 1 base, leaving 5 bases not matched to a gene. The CDR3 loop spans 16 amino acids. The CDR3 nucleotides are TGTGCCACCTGGGATGGGCCCTTTACCACTGGTTGGTTCAAGATATTT. The encoded protein is CATWDGPFTTGWFKIF.

In this sample, this clone turned up once. A junction boundary mismatches the germline segment, possibly from a read error. V usage is TRGV10 and J usage is TRGJP1. Because TCRdb records no J gene, it was assigned here through a match of the DNA to germline. TRGV10 is filed as an ORF, its function uncertain. The length of the CDR3 is 12 residues. CDR3 coding DNA: TGCGCGGGAATCCCCACTGGTTGGTTCAAGATATTT. Translation: CAGIPTGWFKIF.

By its share, this clone is medium-sized (0.01 to 0.1%). The rearrangement links TRGV11 to TRGJ1 or TRGJ2. TCRdb is silent on the J gene; assignment here came from matching the DNA to germline. TRGV11 is assigned to the ORF class and has an uncertain function. V was pared by 0 bases and J by 0 bases, with 5 bases of the junction left unmatched. The CDR3 spans 16 residues. The chain's CDR3 is CACWIRHVMNYYKKLF. The CDR3 coding sequence is TGTGCCTGCTGGATTAGGCACGTTATGAATTATTATAAGAAACTCTTT.

This clone was recorded at least ten times. V usage is TRGV4 and J usage is TRGJP2. CDR1 is EGSTGY and CDR2 is YDSYTSSV in the germline V gene. The CDR3 loop spans 9 amino acids. J gave up 8 bases and V 9 bases, and 0 bases lay outside the gene matches. CDR3 region: CATDWIKTF. In DNA form, the CDR3 reads TGTGCCACCGATTGGATCAAGACGTTT.

In its sample, this clone ranks as medium-sized. The chain combines TRGV2 with TRGJP2. No J segment appears in TCRdb, so it was assigned here by matching the sequence to germline. V dropped 0 bases and J dropped 0; count of bases not matched to a gene: 16. This CDR3 is built from 20 residues. In germline, CDR1 is EGSNGY, CDR2 YDSYNSKV. CDR3 in amino acids: CATWDGRYFSRYSSDWIKTF. DNA of the CDR3: TGTGCCACCTGGGACGGGCGCTACTTTAGCCGTTATAGTAGTGATTGGATCAAGACGTTT.

Sample share makes this clone medium-sized. Other DNA sequences in this specimen translate into the identical CDR3. The gene calls are TRGV2 and TRGJP2. No J gene was available from TCRdb, and it was assigned here by a germline match of the DNA. The germline V gene encodes CDR1 EGSNGY and CDR2 YDSYNSKV. V shed 0 bases and J 6 bases; nucleotides not matched to a gene: 4. This CDR3 region has 14 residues. The CDR3 nucleotides are TGTGCCACCTGGGACGGGCTTGGTGATTGGATCAAGACGTTT. The encoded protein is CATWDGLGDWIKTF.

The J gene is TRGJ1 or TRGJ2, the V gene TRGV9. Germline matching of the DNA provided the J gene here, since TCRdb leaves it blank. Germline CDR1 reads GITISATS; CDR2 reads ISYDGTV (reference sequence). The CDR3 is 13 residues long. V shed 3 bases, J shed 2 bases, and the junction held 4 bases outside the gene matches. The chain's CDR3 is CALWELHYYKKLF. CDR3 DNA sequence: TGTGCCTTGTGGGAGCTACATTATTATAAGAAACTCTTT.

This clone is judged medium-sized (0.01 to 0.1%). The chain carries TRGV3 and TRGJ1 or TRGJ2. TCRdb is silent on the J gene; assignment here came from matching the DNA to germline. Germline CDR1 VTNTFY, CDR2 YDVSTARD (reference sequence). The CDR3 length is 12 residues. V lost 0 bases, J lost 10 bases, and 6 bases stayed unmatched. The CDR3 sequence is CATWDRWNKKLF. DNA for the CDR3: TGTGCCACCTGGGACAGGTGGAACAAGAAACTCTTT.

This clone is judged medium-sized. One end of the junction is discordant with germline, which a read error may explain. V gene TRGV9 combines with J gene TRGJP1. TCRdb is silent on the J gene; assignment here came from matching the DNA to germline. In germline, CDR1 is GITISATS, CDR2 ISYDGTV (reference sequence). The CDR3 totals 10 residues. The DNA of the CDR3 is TGCGCGGCCACTGGTTGGTTCAAGATATTT. Residues: CAATGWFKIF.

This clone is classed as medium-sized. CDR3 in DNA: TGTGCCACCTGGGACGGCAAGTTTAAGAAACTCTTT. This encodes CATWDGKFKKLF. The chain combines TRGV2 with TRGJ1 or TRGJ2. TCRdb leaves out the J gene; it was filled in here by matching the DNA to germline. J gave up 9 bases and V 1 base, and 6 bases lay outside the gene matches. The germline gives CDR1 EGSNGY, CDR2 YDSYNSKV. The CDR3 is 12 residues long.

This clone is labeled medium-sized (0.01 to 0.1%). The J gene is TRGJ1 or TRGJ2, the V gene TRGV3. Assignment of the J gene here rests on matching the DNA to germline, because TCRdb gives none. The length of the CDR3 is 18 residues. Germline CDR1 is VTNTFY and CDR2 is YDVSTARD (reference sequence). V dropped 1 base and J dropped 5; count of bases not matched to a gene: 20. CDR3 in DNA: TGTGCCACCTGGGACAGTGAGGGGCTTTTCTTTGTAAATTATAAGAAACTCTTT. This sequence encodes CATWDSEGLFFVNYKKLF.

At least ten counts were recorded for this clone. The junction does not match germline at one end; this may be a read error. The chain recombines TRGV5 with TRGJ1 or TRGJ2. Because TCRdb records no J gene, it was assigned here through a match of the DNA to germline. This CDR3 has 16 amino acids. The germline V gene encodes CDR1 VINAFY and CDR2 YDVSNSKD. The CDR3 reads CATWDRPPCGPNKKLF. CDR3 DNA sequence: TGTGCCACTTGGGACAGGCCCCCCTGCGGCCCGAATAAGAAACTCTTT.

By share, this clone counts as medium-sized (0.01 to 0.1%). V usage is TRGV2 and J usage is TRGJP1. TCRdb gives no J gene; it was assigned here by matching the DNA to germline. The CDR3 has 15 amino acids. V gave up 0 bases and J gave up 6 bases; unmatched junction bases: 7. Germline-derived CDR1 and CDR2 are EGSNGY and YDSYNSKV. CDR3 loop: CATWDGLRAGWFKIF. In DNA, the CDR3 is TGTGCCACCTGGGACGGGCTGAGGGCTGGTTGGTTCAAGATATTT.

This clone is termed medium-sized. The rearrangement links TRGV3 to TRGJ1 or TRGJ2. Since TCRdb gives no J gene, matching the DNA to germline was used here to assign it. Germline lookup yields CDR1 VTNTFY and CDR2 YDVSTARD (reference sequence). The CDR3 length is 13 residues. V trimming: 2 bases; J trimming: 2 bases; junction bases outside the gene matches: 3. The CDR3 region has the DNA TGTGCCACCTGGGACAACGATTATTATAAGAAACTCTTT. Protein product: CATWDNDYYKKLF.

This clone was recorded at least ten times. This chain uses TRGV4 with TRGJ1 or TRGJ2. TCRdb is silent on the J gene; assignment here came from matching the DNA to germline. V was clipped by 1 base and J by 8 bases; unmatched bases: 5. Germline loops: CDR1 EGSTGY, CDR2 YDSYTSSV. The CDR3 contains 12 residues. Here the CDR3 reads CATWDGGHKKLF. In nucleotides, the CDR3 is TGTGCCACCTGGGATGGAGGGCATAAGAAACTCTTT.

This clone is termed medium-sized. Other DNA sequences in this specimen translate into the identical CDR3. Here the CDR3 DNA reads TGTGCCACCTGGGACGGGTCCTATTATAAGAAACTCTTT. Its translation is CATWDGSYYKKLF. This sequence joins TRGV2 and TRGJ1 or TRGJ2. The J gene, left out of TCRdb, was set here by checking the DNA against germline. CDR1 is EGSNGY and CDR2 is YDSYNSKV in the germline V gene. This CDR3 comprises 13 residues. Trimming at V came to 0 bases and at J to 4 bases, leaving 3 bases not matched to a gene.

This clone is medium-sized. The genes are TRGV9 and TRGJ1 or TRGJ2. TCRdb gives no J gene; it was assigned here by matching the DNA to germline. V shed 9 bases and J 7 bases; nucleotides not matched to a gene: 3. Germline V gives CDR1 GITISATS, CDR2 ISYDGTV (reference sequence). The CDR3 sequence is 9 residues long. The CDR3 region is CALMYKKLF. For the CDR3, the DNA is TGTGCCTTGATGTATAAGAAACTCTTT.

This clone is categorized as medium-sized (0.01 to 0.1%). Other DNA sequences in the same sample also yield this CDR3. V and J are TRGV2 and TRGJ1 or TRGJ2. The J gene was missing in TCRdb and was found by matching the end of the DNA to germline. Unmatched junction bases numbered 2, after V lost 0 bases and J lost 3 bases. CDR3 length: 13 residues. From germline, CDR1 is EGSNGY and CDR2 YDSYNSKV. This chain's CDR3 is CATWDGGYYKKLF. The DNA of the CDR3 is TGTGCCACCTGGGACGGGGGTTATTATAAGAAACTCTTT.

Sample share makes this clone medium-sized. The chain is built from TRGV10 and TRGJ1 or TRGJ2. TCRdb offers no J gene call, so here the DNA was matched to germline to obtain one. TRGV10 is assigned to the ORF class and has an uncertain function. The CDR3 length is 12 residues. Trimming removed 8 bases from V and 3 bases from J; junction bases left unmatched: 5. CDR3 loop: CAAWPSYYKKLF. CDR3 DNA sequence: TGTGCTGCGTGGCCCTCTTATTATAAGAAACTCTTT.

By frequency in the sample, this clone is medium-sized. The CDR3 bases are TGTGCTGCGTGGGATCGGGGGACCACTGGTTGGTTCAAGATATTT. It yields the protein CAAWDRGTTGWFKIF. The J gene is TRGJP1, the V gene TRGV10. The J gene comes from matching the DNA to germline here; TCRdb lacks it. TRGV10 is an open reading frame whose function is uncertain. This CDR3 is built from 15 residues. J was trimmed by 2 bases and V by 8 bases; bases with no gene match: 9.

By sample share, this clone is medium-sized. The V and J genes are TRGV10 and TRGJ1 or TRGJ2. In the absence of a J gene in TCRdb, the DNA was matched to germline to assign it here. TRGV10 qualifies as an ORF whose function is uncertain. This CDR3 is built from 11 residues. V trimming: 12 bases; J trimming: 0 bases; junction bases outside the gene matches: 3. The CDR3 protein is CAAMNYYKKLF. The CDR3 DNA sequence: TGTGCTGCCATGAATTATTATAAGAAACTCTTT.

In this sample, this clone turned up many times. Other DNA sequences in this sample translate to the same CDR3. The chain joins TRGV4 to TRGJ1 or TRGJ2. TCRdb is silent on the J gene; assignment here came from matching the DNA to germline. The CDR3 length is 12 residues. Trimming at V came to 1 base and at J to 4 bases, leaving 1 base not matched to a gene. Germline lookup yields CDR1 EGSTGY and CDR2 YDSYTSSV. The CDR3 nucleotides are TGTGCCACCTGGGATGGCTATTATAAGAAACTCTTT. This encodes CATWDGYYKKLF.

This clone is deemed medium-sized. The J gene is TRGJ1 or TRGJ2, the V gene TRGV10. TCRdb carries no J gene annotation; the J gene was assigned here by matching the DNA with germline. TRGV10 is reported as an ORF; its role is uncertain. V was clipped by 8 bases and J by 12 bases; unmatched bases: 8. There are 10 residues in the CDR3. The CDR3 nucleotides are TGTGCTGCGTGGGATTGGGGGAAACTCTTT. Residues: CAAWDWGKLF.

This clone is medium-sized (0.01 to 0.1%) by share. The chain links TRGV2 to TRGJP2. The J gene is absent in TCRdb and was assigned here via DNA matching to germline. Germline-derived CDR1 and CDR2 are EGSNGY and YDSYNSKV. V lost 1 base to trimming and J lost 3 bases; unmatched junction nucleotides: 8. CDR3 length: 16 residues. CDR3 amino acids: CATWDGQIRSDWIKTF. The CDR3 DNA is TGTGCCACCTGGGACGGACAAATCCGTAGTGATTGGATCAAGACGTTT.

This clone is medium-sized (0.01 to 0.1%) within its sample. The chain is built from TRGV8 and TRGJP1. TCRdb lists no J gene, so it was determined here by aligning the DNA to germline. The germline CDR1 and CDR2 sequences are VENAVY and YDSYNSRV. V lost 5 bases and J lost 3; bases outside the gene matches: 12. The CDR3 spans 16 residues. The CDR3 DNA follows: TGTGCCACCTGGGGATCTATAAGGGCCACTGGTTGGTTCAAGATATTT. This codes for CATWGSIRATGWFKIF.

Within the sample, this clone is medium-sized. This chain uses TRGV8 with TRGJP1. The J gene is absent in TCRdb and was assigned here via DNA matching to germline. Germline V gene data show CDR1 as VENAVY and CDR2 as YDSYNSRV. The CDR3 is 15 amino acids. V was clipped by 4 bases and J by 0 bases; unmatched bases: 5. The CDR3 coding sequence is TGTGCCACCTGGGACCTCCATACCACTGGTTGGTTCAAGATATTT. Amino acids: CATWDLHTTGWFKIF.

In its sample, this clone is medium-sized. This chain connects TRGV10 to TRGJP1. TCRdb gives no J gene; it was assigned here by matching the DNA to germline. TRGV10 is identified as an open reading frame with a role that is uncertain. The CDR3 is 15 amino acids. Trimming at V came to 8 bases and at J to 1 base, leaving 8 bases not matched to a gene. CDR3 DNA sequence: TGTGCTGCGTGGGATTGGCGTACCACTGGTTGGTTCAAGATATTT. Protein: CAAWDWRTTGWFKIF.